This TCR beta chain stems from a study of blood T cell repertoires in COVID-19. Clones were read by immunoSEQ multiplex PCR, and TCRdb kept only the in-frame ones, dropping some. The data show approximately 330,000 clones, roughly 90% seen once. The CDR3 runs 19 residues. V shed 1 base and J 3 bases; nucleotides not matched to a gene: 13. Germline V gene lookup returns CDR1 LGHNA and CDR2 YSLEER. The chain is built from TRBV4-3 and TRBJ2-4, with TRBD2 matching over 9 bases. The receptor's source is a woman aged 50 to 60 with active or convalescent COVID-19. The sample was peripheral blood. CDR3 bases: TGCGCCAGCAGCCAAGGTATTAGCGGGAGCCATAGAGGCAAAAACATTCAGTACTTC. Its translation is CASSQGISGSHRGKNIQYF.